This T cell receptor (beta chain) was recorded in a study of CD8+CD57+ T cells in acquired aplastic anemia. Study-wide context: DNA recovered from sorted CD4+ and CD8+ cells had a mean of about 3.5 ug.

TCR beta VDJ and CDR3 profiles were obtained from a genomic DNA template. TCRdb called the reads again in MiXCR, with one record for every CDR3 protein. The repertoire holds 150,000 to 200,000 distinct CDR3 sequences, with 45% to 50% as singletons. Regarding this clonotype: Its cognate antigen is unknown.

The study, taken as a whole, reports: Patients and controls had CD8+ Simpson's diversity values that were not significantly distinct. Researchers report that twenty-nine CD8+ CDR3 sequences appeared in both patients and controls.

The germline V and J ends were trimmed by 3 bases and 3 bases, with 6 bases remaining between them. Germline assignment: CDR1 LNHDA and CDR2 SQIVND (reference sequence). This CDR3 comprises 13 residues. The source is a human donor in good health. The chain employs TRBV19 and TRBJ2-1; the D is unclear. The sequenced sample was sorted CD4+, CD8+, or CD8+CD57+ T cells (not recorded which) from PBMCs. CDR3 nucleotides: TGTGCCAGTAGTATCGTCTACTACAATGAGCAGTTCTTC. Amino acids: CASSIVYYNEQFF.